Each of the 3 T cell receptor beta chains below was sequenced from the same sample in a study of blood T cell repertoires in COVID-19. Data came from immunoSEQ multiplex PCR; TCRdb stores just in-frame clones and leaves some out. The table shows fewer than 350,000 clones, with more than 80% occurring only once. The sequenced sample consisted of PBMCs or T cells enriched from blood (not recorded which). The receptors originated from a woman in her thirties with acute COVID-19.

The genes are TRBV5-1 and TRBJ2-7; tentative D call: TRBD1 (6 bases). The CDR3 is 14 residues long. CDR1 and CDR2 from the germline V gene are SGHRS and YFSETQ. Trimming removed 0 bases from V and 2 bases from J, with 9 bases in between. CDR3 sequence reads: CASSLGTEAYEQYF. CDR3 DNA: TGCGCCAGCAGCTTGGGGACAGAAGCCTACGAGCAGTACTTC.

The chain links TRBV10-3 to TRBJ2-2; D possibly corresponds to TRBD2 (5 bases). V lost 7 bases and J 0 bases, leaving 18 bases between the germline ends. The germline V gene encodes CDR1 ENHRY and CDR2 SYGVKD. The CDR3 runs to 17 residues. The CDR3 DNA is TGTGCCATCACCCAAAAAGAGGGAGCTGCGAACACCGGGGAGCTGTTTTTT. Protein: CAITQKEGAANTGELFF.

V and J are TRBV28 and TRBJ1-4; TRBD1 might be the D (6 bases). The CDR3 loop spans 17 amino acids. Germline loops: CDR1 MDHEN, CDR2 SYDVKM. V was shortened by 5 bases and J by 2 bases, with 18 bases between the two germline ends. The CDR3 loop reads CASSTQGAPSTNEKLFF. The CDR3 region has the DNA TGTGCCAGCAGTACACAGGGCGCGCCCTCCACTAATGAAAAACTGTTTTTT.